The 7 T cell receptor beta chains below were found in one sample sequenced in a study of blood T cell repertoires in COVID-19. Only in-frame clones appear in the TCRdb table, and some are missing; sequencing was by immunoSEQ multiplex PCR. Seen here are nearly 45,000 clones, roughly nine tenths observed once, and the top ten hold around 25%. The sample consisted of peripheral blood. The receptors stem from a woman older than 75 in a cohort sampled during active or convalescent COVID-19.

The chain recombines TRBV9 with TRBJ1-2; D is undetermined. CDR1 and CDR2 (germline): SGDLS, YYNGEE. The V end lost 4 bases, the J end lost 4 bases, and 14 bases lay between the germline ends. CDR3 length: 14 amino acids. The CDR3, as DNA: TGTGCCAGCAGCCGAAACCAGGAGGCCTATGGCTACACCTTC. Translating gives CASSRNQEAYGYTF.

The J gene is TRBJ1-4, the V gene TRBV2; the match to TRBD1 covers 9 bases. The CDR3 runs 16 residues. Germline V gives CDR1 SNHLY, CDR2 FYNNEI. J was trimmed by 2 bases and V by 6 bases; bases with no gene match: 7. In nucleotides, the CDR3 is TGTGCCAGCAGCCCGGACAGGGGATCCACTAATGAAAAACTGTTTTTT. Translation: CASSPDRGSTNEKLFF. Filled out from reference TRBV2 and TRBJ1-4, the complete variable domain reads EPEVTQTPSHQVTQMGQEVILRCVPISNHLYFYWYRQILGQKVEFLVSFYNNEISEKSEIFDDQFSVERPDGSNFTLKIRSTKLEDSAMYFCASSPDRGSTNEKLFFGSGTQLSVL.

This chain joins TRBV10-3 and TRBJ1-1; 8 positions match TRBD1. The CDR3 spans 13 residues. Germline V CDR1 and CDR2: ENHRY, SYGVKD. V was clipped by 10 bases and J by 3 bases; unmatched bases: 7. CDR3 sequence: CATRTGFDTEAFF. The CDR3 DNA reads TGTGCCACCAGGACAGGGTTTGACACTGAAGCTTTCTTT.

The V and J genes are TRBV19 and TRBJ1-4, with 7 bases lining up with TRBD1. With V trimmed by 6 bases and J by 8 bases, 12 bases remained unmatched. The CDR3 consists of 15 residues. Germline assignment: CDR1 LNHDA and CDR2 SQIVND (reference sequence). CDR3 amino acids: CASRPLGQLREKLFF. The CDR3 nucleotides are TGTGCCAGTAGACCTCTGGGACAGTTGCGCGAAAAACTGTTTTTT.

V is TRBV5-1 and J is TRBJ2-7; D possibly matches TRBD1 or TRBD2 (6 bases each). The V gene's germline CDR1 is SGHRS and CDR2 YFSETQ. The ends were cut back, 4 bases at V and 1 base at J, with 18 bases in the middle. This CDR3 comprises 16 residues. The CDR3 region has the DNA TGCGCCAGCAGCCTGGGAGGACAGACGATGTCCTACGAGCAGTACTTC. It is translated as CASSLGGQTMSYEQYF. Combining the CDR3 with reference TRBV5-1 and TRBJ2-7 gives the whole variable domain KAGVTQTPRYLIKTRGQQVTLSCSPISGHRSVSWYQQTPGQGLQFLFEYFSETQRNKGNFPGRFSGRQFSNSRSEMNVSTLELGDSALYLCASSLGGQTMSYEQYFGPGTRLTVT.

The J gene is TRBJ2-3, the V gene TRBV7-9, with D perhaps TRBD1 (7 bases). Trimming left V 3 bases short and J 4 bases short, with 17 bases between. CDR1 is SEHNR, CDR2 FQNEAQ, per germline (reference sequence). The CDR3 covers 16 residues. CDR3 in amino acids: CASSLGLGGGADTQYF. DNA of the CDR3: TGTGCCAGCAGCTTGGGGTTAGGGGGCGGGGCAGATACGCAGTATTTT.

This rearrangement joins TRBV7-2 to TRBJ1-2, with D tentatively TRBD1 (6 bases). V shed 2 bases and J shed 3 bases, with 10 bases lying between them. The CDR3 is 14 residues long. CDR1 and CDR2 (germline): SGHTA, FQGNSA. CDR3 DNA: TGTGCCAGCAGCTTAAGGACAGATGACTATGGCTACACCTTC. Translation: CASSLRTDDYGYTF.